This T cell receptor beta chain was recovered during a study of cytomegalovirus exposure and HLA in healthy donors. Study information: Previous work identified roughly 110 million unique TCR beta sequences from around 200 million T cells.

The PCR ran on 60 Vbeta and 13 Jbeta primers. As originally analysed: A later analysis counted around 74 million unique TCR beta chains, about 11 million shared. Here immunoSEQ multiplex PCR was the method, and the copy in TCRdb shows in-frame clones only, minus some. The V and J calls and clone size were taken over from that table, and D and trimming were inferred from the DNA. The sample totals 70,000 to 80,000 clones. V lost 2 bases, J lost 4 bases, and 10 bases lay in between. The CDR3 consists of 15 residues. Germline lookup yields CDR1 SGHTS and CDR2 YDEGEE. A remark on this clone: Its antigen is undetermined.

The study's findings and limits: When the data were analyzed later, several of the most significant clusters appeared to be linked to common viral pathogens. The records held CMV serostatus as the only immune exposure information.

The sequencing input was PBMCs. The chain couples TRBV5-8 to TRBJ2-6; tentative D call: TRBD2 (7 bases). The sequence derives from a man aged 40-50 years in good health and CMV-seronegative. CDR3 in amino acids: CASSFAGAGANVLTF. The CDR3 bases are TGTGCCAGCAGCTTCGCGGGGGCAGGGGCCAACGTCCTGACTTTC.